Shown below are 9 T cell receptor beta chains from a single sample sequenced in a study of blood T cell repertoires in COVID-19 (dated by TCRdb to about 2020). The library came from the immunoSEQ multiplex PCR assay. TCRdb mirrors the immuneACCESS table, restricted to in-frame sequences. Some clones are absent from its copies; in checked studies, under half trace to an unresolved V gene, and the reason for the others is unknown. The sample yields 400,000 or so clones; 80% to 90% were counted once. Jointly, the top ten make up less than 2.5% of the sample. Sequencing was carried out using PBMCs or T cells enriched from blood (not recorded which). The origin of the receptors is a man in his forties or fifties in a cohort exposed to, infected with or recovered from COVID-19 (not recorded which).

This chain uses TRBV4-2 with TRBJ1-1, with D possibly being TRBD1 (5 bases). Between the trimmed V and J ends, which lost 4 bases and 3 bases, there was a span of 15 bases. Per the germline V gene, CDR1 is LGHNA and CDR2 is YNFKEQ. The CDR3 totals 15 residues. CDR3 sequence: CASSRTHDRDTEAFF. CDR3 nucleotides: TGTGCCAGCAGCCGGACCCACGACAGAGACACTGAAGCTTTCTTT.

In this sample, this clone turned up once. The chain has TRBV6-5 and TRBJ1-2; D gene uncertain. The CDR3 is 11 residues long. V was pared by 4 bases and J by 7 bases, with 7 bases between. The V gene's germline CDR1 is MNHEY and CDR2 SVGAGI. CDR3 protein: CASSSRSGYTF. The CDR3 nucleotides are TGTGCCAGCAGTTCACGGTCTGGCTACACCTTC.

The chain recombines TRBV28 with TRBJ1-1, with unresolved D. The CDR3 has 13 amino acids. V shed 5 bases and J shed 1 base, with 8 bases lying between them. Germline lookup yields CDR1 MDHEN and CDR2 SYDVKM. The CDR3 DNA reads TGTGCCAGCAGTCCTCCCTGGAACACTGAAGCTTTCTTT. It specifies CASSPPWNTEAFF.

This chain connects TRBV11-2 to TRBJ2-3; D perhaps matches TRBD2 (6 bases). Germline CDR1 SGHAT, CDR2 FQNNGV. V lost 6 bases, J lost 6 bases, and 13 bases lay in between. This CDR3 contains 13 residues. CDR3 bases: TGTGCCAGCAGTTTCGCGGAGGGTGATACGCAGTATTTT. This codes for CASSFAEGDTQYF. Full variable domain (rest looked up from reference TRBV11-2 and TRBJ2-3): EAGVAQSPRYKIIEKRQSVAFWCNPISGHATLYWYQQILGQGPKLLIQFQNNGVVDDSQLPKDRFSAERLKGVDSTLKIQPAKLEDSAVYLCASSFAEGDTQYFGPGTRLTVL.

This clone appeared a few times. This chain connects TRBV24-1 to TRBJ1-3; no clear D. Per germline, CDR1 KGHDR and CDR2 SFDVKD. Between the trimmed V and J ends, which lost 9 bases and 0 bases, there was a span of 8 bases. The CDR3 totals 13 residues. CDR3 sequence reads: CATWSSSGNTIYF. The CDR3, as DNA: TGTGCCACCTGGAGTAGCTCTGGAAACACCATATATTTT.

The chain carries TRBV5-1 and TRBJ2-5, with 8 nucleotides matching TRBD1. The V segment lost 4 bases and the J segment 5 bases; nucleotides outside the gene matches: 4. CDR3 length: 13 residues. Germline assignment: CDR1 SGHRS and CDR2 YFSETQ. The CDR3 is CASSVRDRETQYF. The CDR3 bases are TGCGCCAGCAGCGTCCGGGACAGGGAGACCCAGTACTTC.

This clone was seen a handful of times. This chain connects TRBV19 to TRBJ2-5; 7 nucleotides agree with TRBD2. The CDR3 totals 17 residues. Germline V gene lookup returns CDR1 LNHDA and CDR2 SQIVND (reference sequence). The J segment lost 5 bases and the V segment lost 1 base, leaving 13 bases of the junction unmatched. The CDR3 spells CASSIVAGAPEKETQYF. The CDR3 nucleotides are TGTGCCAGTAGTATAGTTGCGGGAGCACCGGAGAAGGAGACCCAGTACTTC.

V is TRBV6-6 and J is TRBJ1-5, with 7 bases lining up with TRBD1. The CDR3 consists of 16 residues. Germline lookup yields CDR1 MNHNY and CDR2 SVGAGI (reference sequence). The V and J ends lost 4 bases and 2 bases, in that order; junction bases with no gene match: 8. The CDR3 sequence is CASSSTRGAGNQPQHF. DNA for the CDR3: TGTGCCAGCAGTTCTACCAGGGGGGCAGGCAATCAGCCCCAGCATTTT.

The chain employs TRBV5-1 and TRBJ2-5; no clear D gene. The CDR3 totals 13 residues. V was shortened by 4 bases and J by 2 bases, with 9 bases between the two germline ends. CDR1 and CDR2 (germline): SGHRS, YFSETQ. CDR3 DNA: TGCGCCAGCAGCACCTTACAACAAGAGACCCAGTACTTC. This gives the protein CASSTLQQETQYF.